This T cell receptor beta chain was captured by sequencing in a study of radiotherapy plus CTLA-4 blockade in lung cancer. At the level of the study: Disease control reached less than 40%, with objective responses in over 15%. General observations from the study: Researchers report tumor-derived TCR clones expanding in blood after radiotherapy plus ipilimumab. Alongside interferon-beta, early blood T cell clone dynamics were reportedly the best predictor of response.

The trim removed 1 base at V and 7 bases at J, leaving 8 bases unmatched. CDR1 MGHRA and CDR2 YSYEKL come from the germline V gene. CDR3 length equals 16 residues. People whose metastatic non-small-cell lung cancer was chemo-refractory got focal radiation along with CTLA-4 blockade by ipilimumab. Concerning this clone itself: What it binds is not known.

Libraries were prepared by immunoSEQ multiplex PCR; TCRdb keeps only in-frame clonotypes and omits some of them. The table has some 90,000 clones, 75% to 90% seen once. This clonotype was obtained from a human donor with non-small cell lung cancer who had a partial response to radiotherapy plus ipilimumab. The chain is built from TRBV4-1 and TRBJ1-4; 8 bases fit TRBD1. The material sequenced was peripheral blood, taken from a patient treated with radiotherapy plus ipilimumab. This chain's CDR3 is CASSQGPGGLVEKLFF. In nucleotides, the CDR3 is TGCGCCAGCAGCCAAGGTCCAGGGGGCCTTGTTGAAAAACTGTTTTTT.